The rows below give T cell receptor beta chains drawn from one sample of a study of cytomegalovirus exposure and HLA in healthy donors. The protocol was immunoSEQ multiplex PCR, while the TCRdb copy is restricted to in-frame clones and leaves out a portion. The table has roughly 200,000 clones, about 80% seen once. The sequencing input was PBMCs. These TCRs come from a woman aged 30 to 39 in good health and CMV-seropositive. Both conserved end residues are part of each CDR3. Fields, in order: V gene, J gene, clone size, D gene, CDR3 DNA, CDR3 protein. The D gene is left open where the match is weak. Size is omitted from some rows. Given values are once, few, many or a class for expanded clones.

TRBV7-9	TRBJ2-1	.	.	TGTGCCAGCAGCTTAGCAACGACTAACAATGAGCAGTTCTTC	CASSLATTNNEQFF
TRBV5-5	TRBJ2-7	.	.	TGTGCCAGCAGCTTGGACTTTCTGCGCGCCTACGAGCAGTACTTC	CASSLDFLRAYEQYF
TRBV5-6	TRBJ2-7	.	TRBD2	TGTGCCAGCAGCTGGAGAGGGGTCCTGGGGGGGTTCACCTACGAGCAGTACTTC	CASSWRGVLGGFTYEQYF
TRBV6-5	TRBJ1-1	few	.	TGTGCCAGCAACCGATACGTAAAAGGGGACACTGAAGCTTTCTTT	CASNRYVKGDTEAFF
TRBV7-9	TRBJ1-2	.	.	TGTGCCAGCAGCCGAGGGGGGGCGAATGGCTACACCTTC	CASSRGGANGYTF
TRBV6-4	TRBJ2-3	.	.	TGTGCCAGCAGTGACGGCAGACTAGAGTCAGATACGCAGTATTTT	CASSDGRLESDTQYF
TRBV25-1	TRBJ2-1	once	TRBD1	TGTGCCAGCAGTGAACCGGGACAGCTAATACATGAGCAGTTCTTC	CASSEPGQLIHEQFF
TRBV2	TRBJ2-7	.	.	TGCGCCAGCAGGGCGGGAACCATTAACTCCTACGAGCAGTACTTC	CASRAGTINSYEQYF
TRBV6-5	TRBJ2-7	.	TRBD1	TGTGCCAGCAGGGGGACAGCCACCTACGAGCAGTACTTC	CASRGTATYEQYF
TRBV6-5	TRBJ1-3	.	TRBD1	TGTGCCAGCAGTTACAAGGGGGCGAGAGGAAACACCATATATTTT	CASSYKGARGNTIYF
TRBV29-1	TRBJ2-1	.	.	TGCAGCGTCCCAGGGGTGCCCTACAATGAGCAGTTCTTC	CSVPGVPYNEQFF
TRBV27	TRBJ2-2	.	.	TGTGCCAGCAGTAATCTACAGGGAACCGGGGAGCTGTTTTTT	CASSNLQGTGELFF
TRBV5-3	TRBJ2-1	.	TRBD1	TGTGCCAGAAGCCGACCGGGACAGGGGGCTAATGAGCAGTTCTTC	CARSRPGQGANEQFF
TRBV4-2	TRBJ2-7	few	.	TGTGCCAGCAGCCAAGTCGGGTCCTCCTACGAGCAGTACTTC	CASSQVGSSYEQYF
TRBV9	TRBJ1-6	.	.	TGTGCCAGCAGCGAGGCCGGGACACCGAATTCACCCCTCCACTTT	CASSEAGTPNSPLHF
TRBV4-2	TRBJ1-2	.	.	TGTGCCAGCAGCCGACACAACTATGGCTACACCTTC	CASSRHNYGYTF
TRBV18	TRBJ1-1	.	.	TGTGCCAGCTCACCACCAAAGGCGGTTGAAGCTTTCTTT	CASSPPKAVEAFF
TRBV9	TRBJ2-1	.	TRBD1	TGTGCCAGCAGCGTCGGGACAGGGGCCAACAATGAGCAGTTCTTC	CASSVGTGANNEQFF
TRBV7-6	TRBJ2-7	.	TRBD1	TGTGCCAGCAGCTCGCAATACAGGGGCCACGAGCAGTACTTC	CASSSQYRGHEQYF
TRBV29-1	TRBJ2-3	few	TRBD1	TGCAGCGTTGACCCAGACAGGGTAGGCACAGATACGCAGTATTTT	CSVDPDRVGTDTQYF
TRBV5-1	TRBJ1-1	.	.	TGCGCCAGCAGCTTGGTTACGGGTCCGAACACTGAAGCTTTCTTT	CASSLVTGPNTEAFF
TRBV11-2	TRBJ1-3	.	TRBD1	TGTGCCAGCAGCTTACCCTGGACAGGGAGGAACACCATATATTTT	CASSLPWTGRNTIYF
TRBV9	TRBJ2-3	once	TRBD2	TGTGCCAGCAGCCCGGGACTAGCGGTCACAGATACGCAGTATTTT	CASSPGLAVTDTQYF
TRBV7-9	TRBJ2-3	.	TRBD2	TGTGCCAGCAGCTCCCCACCTAGCGGGGGGGCGGGCACAGATACGCAGTATTTT	CASSSPPSGGAGTDTQYF
TRBV13	TRBJ2-5	.	TRBD1	TGTGCCAGCAGCTACAGGACAGGCTCCATAGAGACCCAGTACTTC	CASSYRTGSIETQYF
TRBV7-9	TRBJ1-1	.	TRBD1	TGTTCCAGCAGCAAGCTGGGACAGGGGGGCACTGAAGCTTTCTTT	CSSSKLGQGGTEAFF
TRBV2	TRBJ2-7	.	TRBD2	TGTGCCAGCGAGCGGGAGGGCCTGGTATACGAGCAGTACTTC	CASEREGLVYEQYF
TRBV7-2	TRBJ1-5	.	TRBD1	TGTGCCAGCAGCCCAGACAGGGTCAATCAGCCCCAGCATTTT	CASSPDRVNQPQHF
TRBV10-3	TRBJ2-5	.	TRBD1	TGTGCCATCAGGGACAGGACCCAAGAGACCCAGTACTTC	CAIRDRTQETQYF
TRBV28	TRBJ2-7	.	.	TGTGCCAGCAGTAGAGAGGGTTACGAGCAGTACTTC	CASSREGYEQYF
TRBV4-1	TRBJ1-1	.	.	TGCGCCAGCAGGAGGCAGCCCATGAACACTGAAGCTTTCTTT	CASRRQPMNTEAFF
TRBV7-9	TRBJ2-4	.	TRBD2	TGTGCCAGCAGCCCCAAGAGACCTAGCGGATTAGCCAAAAACATTCAGTACTTC	CASSPKRPSGLAKNIQYF
TRBV5-3	TRBJ1-2	.	.	TGTGCCAGCTTTCTCAGGTTCCTGCCAAACTATGGCTACACCTTC	CASFLRFLPNYGYTF
TRBV28	TRBJ2-7	.	.	TGTGCCAGCAGTCTCAGGGGCCCCTACGAGCAGTACTTC	CASSLRGPYEQYF
TRBV7-9	TRBJ2-6	.	.	TGTGCCAGCAGTCCGCGCGTCAGGGGCTCTGGGGCCAACGTCCTGACTTTC	CASSPRVRGSGANVLTF
TRBV7-9	TRBJ2-7	.	.	TGTGCCAGCAGCTTCGCGGGAAGCTACGAGCAGTACTTC	CASSFAGSYEQYF
TRBV5-6	TRBJ2-1	few	TRBD1	TGTGCCAGCAGCTTTCGACAGGGGAACAATGAGCAGTTCTTC	CASSFRQGNNEQFF
TRBV5-6	TRBJ2-5	.	TRBD1	TGTGCCAGCAGCTTGGTGGGACAGGGGGCTCAAGAGACCCAGTACTTC	CASSLVGQGAQETQYF
TRBV5-4	TRBJ1-2	.	TRBD1	TGTGCCAGCAGCTTGGCCGACAGGGGAGGATATGGCTACACCTTC	CASSLADRGGYGYTF
TRBV4-3	TRBJ2-2	.	TRBD2	TGCGCCAAAATTGCCGGGAGGCCCGCCGGGGAGCTGTTTTTT	CAKIAGRPAGELFF
TRBV6-4	TRBJ2-7	.	.	TGTGCCAGCAGTGACAAAGCGGAGGACGAGCAGTACTTC	CASSDKAEDEQYF
TRBV12-5	TRBJ1-3	few	TRBD1	TGTGCTAGTGGTTTGCTAGGGGGCAGCTCTGGAAACACCATATATTTT	CASGLLGGSSGNTIYF